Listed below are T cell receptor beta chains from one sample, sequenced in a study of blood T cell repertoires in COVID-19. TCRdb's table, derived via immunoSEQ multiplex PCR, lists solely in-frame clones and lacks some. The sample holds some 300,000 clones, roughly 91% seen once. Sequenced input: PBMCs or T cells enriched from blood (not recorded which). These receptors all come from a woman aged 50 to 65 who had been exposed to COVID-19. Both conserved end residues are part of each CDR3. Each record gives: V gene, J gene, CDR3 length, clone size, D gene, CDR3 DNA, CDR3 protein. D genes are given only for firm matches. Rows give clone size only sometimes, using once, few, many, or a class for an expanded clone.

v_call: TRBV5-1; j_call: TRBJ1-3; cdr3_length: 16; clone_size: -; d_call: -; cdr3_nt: TGCGCCAGCAGCTTGGAGGACAGTAGGTCTGGAAACACCATATATTTT; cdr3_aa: CASSLEDSRSGNTIYF
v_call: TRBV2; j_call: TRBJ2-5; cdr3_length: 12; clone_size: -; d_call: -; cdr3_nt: TGTGCCAGCAGTGGGCTAGAGGAGACCCAGTACTTC; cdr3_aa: CASSGLEETQYF
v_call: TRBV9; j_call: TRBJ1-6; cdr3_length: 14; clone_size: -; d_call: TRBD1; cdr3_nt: TGTGCCAGCAGCGTAGACAGGGGAGGTTCACCCCTCCACTTT; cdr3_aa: CASSVDRGGSPLHF
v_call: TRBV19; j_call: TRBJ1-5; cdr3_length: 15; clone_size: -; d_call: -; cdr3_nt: TGTGCCAGTAGTATGACAGAATATAGCAATCAGCCCCAGCATTTT; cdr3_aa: CASSMTEYSNQPQHF
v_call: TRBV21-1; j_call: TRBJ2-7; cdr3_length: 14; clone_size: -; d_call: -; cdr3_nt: TGTGCCACCCCTAGGACAGGGAAGGGGTACGAGCAGTACTTC; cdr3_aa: CATPRTGKGYEQYF
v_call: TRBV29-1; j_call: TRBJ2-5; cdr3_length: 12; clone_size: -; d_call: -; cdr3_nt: TGCAGCGTTGAGGGCAGCATAGAGACCCAGTACTTC; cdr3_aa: CSVEGSIETQYF
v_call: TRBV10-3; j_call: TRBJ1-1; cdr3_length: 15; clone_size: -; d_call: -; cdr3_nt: TGTGCCATCAGTGTGGGGGGGCCCCGGAGGGCTGAAGCTTTCTTT; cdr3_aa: CAISVGGPRRAEAFF
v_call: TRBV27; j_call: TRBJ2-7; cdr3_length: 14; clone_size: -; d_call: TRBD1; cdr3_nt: TGTGCCAGCAGTTACCGGGACAGGTCCTACGAGCAGTACTTC; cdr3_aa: CASSYRDRSYEQYF
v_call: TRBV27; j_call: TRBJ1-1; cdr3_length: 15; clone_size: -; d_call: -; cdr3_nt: TGTGCCAGCAGTTCCTCCGGGACACGGAACACTGAAGCTTTCTTT; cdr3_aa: CASSSSGTRNTEAFF
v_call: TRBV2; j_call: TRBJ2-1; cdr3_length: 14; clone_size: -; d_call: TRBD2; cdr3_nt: TGTGCCAGCAGTGGGGGGACTAGCTTCTATGAGCAGTTCTTC; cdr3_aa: CASSGGTSFYEQFF
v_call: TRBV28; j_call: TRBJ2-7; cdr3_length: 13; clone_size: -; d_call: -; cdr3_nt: TGTGCCAGTAACACAGGGTTTTCCTACGAGCAGTACTTC; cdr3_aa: CASNTGFSYEQYF
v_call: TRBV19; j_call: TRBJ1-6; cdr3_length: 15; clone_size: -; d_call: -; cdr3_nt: TGTGCCAGTAGTCGGGCGGACATTAATAATTCACCCCTCCACTTT; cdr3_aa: CASSRADINNSPLHF
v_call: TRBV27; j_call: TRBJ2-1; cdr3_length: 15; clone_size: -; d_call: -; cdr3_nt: TGTGCCAGCAGTTTATCGAAGGGACTCTACAATGAGCAGTTCTTC; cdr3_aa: CASSLSKGLYNEQFF
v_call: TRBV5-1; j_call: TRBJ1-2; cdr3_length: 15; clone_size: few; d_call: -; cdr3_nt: TGCGCCAGCAGCATTGGGGGGACTGCCATCTATGGCTACACCTTC; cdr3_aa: CASSIGGTAIYGYTF
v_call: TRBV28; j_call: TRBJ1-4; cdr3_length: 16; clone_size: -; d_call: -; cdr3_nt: TGTGCCAGCACCACTGGACAGTACAGGGTCGGGGAAAAACTGTTTTTT; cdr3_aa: CASTTGQYRVGEKLFF
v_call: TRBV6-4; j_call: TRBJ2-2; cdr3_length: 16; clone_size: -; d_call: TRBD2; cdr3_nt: TGTGCCAGCAAGACTACGGGGGGGGCGAACACCGGGGAGCTGTTTTTT; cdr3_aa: CASKTTGGANTGELFF
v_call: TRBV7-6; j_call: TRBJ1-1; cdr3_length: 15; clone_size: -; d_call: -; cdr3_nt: TGTGCCAGCAGCTTAGCGGGGGGAGTGAACACTGAAGCTTTCTTT; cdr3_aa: CASSLAGGVNTEAFF
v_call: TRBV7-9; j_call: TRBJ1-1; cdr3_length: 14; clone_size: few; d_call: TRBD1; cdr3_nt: TGTGCCAGCAGCACTCGACAGGGGGCGCAGGGAGCTTTCTTT; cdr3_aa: CASSTRQGAQGAFF
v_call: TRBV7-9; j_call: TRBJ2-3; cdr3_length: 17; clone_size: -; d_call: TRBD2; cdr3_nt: TGTGCCAGCAGCTTATCGCAATTAGCGGGGGCCACAGATACGCAGTATTTT; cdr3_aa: CASSLSQLAGATDTQYF
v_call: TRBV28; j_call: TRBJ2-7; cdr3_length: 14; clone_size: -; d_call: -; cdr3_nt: TGTGCCAGCAGTTTATCCGGTTTTGCCTACGAGCAGTACTTC; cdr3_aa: CASSLSGFAYEQYF
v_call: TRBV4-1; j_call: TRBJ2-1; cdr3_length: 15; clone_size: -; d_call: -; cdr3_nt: TGCGCCAGCAGCCGGCAGGCAGGGGAATACAATGAGCAGTTCTTC; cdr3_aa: CASSRQAGEYNEQFF
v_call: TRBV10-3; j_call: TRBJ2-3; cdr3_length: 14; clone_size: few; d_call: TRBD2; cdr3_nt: TGTGCCACCGATAGCGGGGGGGGCACAGATACGCAGTATTTT; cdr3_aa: CATDSGGGTDTQYF
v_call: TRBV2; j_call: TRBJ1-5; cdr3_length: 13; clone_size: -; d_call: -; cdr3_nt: TGTGCCAGCAAATCTACCTTTCATCAGCCCCAGCATTTT; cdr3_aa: CASKSTFHQPQHF
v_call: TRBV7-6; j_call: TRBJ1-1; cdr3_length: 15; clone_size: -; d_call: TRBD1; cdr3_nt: TGTGCCAGCAGCCCCGACAGGGGGGCTTCTACTGAAGCTTTCTTT; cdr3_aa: CASSPDRGASTEAFF
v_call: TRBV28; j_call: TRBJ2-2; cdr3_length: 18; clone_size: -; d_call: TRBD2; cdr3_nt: TGTGCCAGCAGTTTCCTTGGGACTAGCGGGGGGGCATACGGGGAGCTGTTTTTT; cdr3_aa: CASSFLGTSGGAYGELFF
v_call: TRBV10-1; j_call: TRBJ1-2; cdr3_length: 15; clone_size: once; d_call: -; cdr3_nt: TGCGCCAGGAAGGGGCAGGACCAGGGTTCGAATGGCTACACCTTC; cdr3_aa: CARKGQDQGSNGYTF
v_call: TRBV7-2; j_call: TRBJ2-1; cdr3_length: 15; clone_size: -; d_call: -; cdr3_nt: TGTGCCAGCAGCTTGGGGCGCGGACCTTACAATGAGCAGTTCTTC; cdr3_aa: CASSLGRGPYNEQFF
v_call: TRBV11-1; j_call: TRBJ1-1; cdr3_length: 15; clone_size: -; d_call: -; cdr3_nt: TGTGCCAGCAGCCAAGGACAGTTAATGAACACTGAAGCTTTCTTT; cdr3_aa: CASSQGQLMNTEAFF
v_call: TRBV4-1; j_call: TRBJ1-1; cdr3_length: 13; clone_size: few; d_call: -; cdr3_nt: TGCGCCAGCAGCCGAATACAGGACACTGAAGCTTTCTTT; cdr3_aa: CASSRIQDTEAFF
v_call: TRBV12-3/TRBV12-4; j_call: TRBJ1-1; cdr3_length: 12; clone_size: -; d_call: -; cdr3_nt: TGTGCCAGCAGTTTAAGGCGCGGTGAAGCTTTCTTT; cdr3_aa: CASSLRRGEAFF
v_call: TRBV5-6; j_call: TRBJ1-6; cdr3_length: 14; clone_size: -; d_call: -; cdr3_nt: TGTGCCAGCAGCTTGGCGGTGGATAATTCACCCCTCCACTTT; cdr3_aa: CASSLAVDNSPLHF
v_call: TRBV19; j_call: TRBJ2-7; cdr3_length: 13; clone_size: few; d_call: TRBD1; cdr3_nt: TGTGCCAGTAGTAGGGGACAGAGCTACGAGCAGTACTTC; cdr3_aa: CASSRGQSYEQYF
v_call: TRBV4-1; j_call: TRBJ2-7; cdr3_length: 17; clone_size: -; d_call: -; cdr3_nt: TGCGCCAGCAGCCAAGATCCGCGACAATTTAGTGTTAGAGAGCAGTACTTC; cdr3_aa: CASSQDPRQFSVREQYF
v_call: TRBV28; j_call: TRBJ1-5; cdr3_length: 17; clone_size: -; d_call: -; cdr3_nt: TGTGCCAGCAGTTTATCACCCGCGGTGAATAGCAATCAGCCCCAGCATTTT; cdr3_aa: CASSLSPAVNSNQPQHF
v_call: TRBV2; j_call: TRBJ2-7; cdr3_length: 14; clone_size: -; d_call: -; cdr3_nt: TGTGCCAGCAGAGCCGGGACTCATACCTACGAGCAGTACTTC; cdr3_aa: CASRAGTHTYEQYF
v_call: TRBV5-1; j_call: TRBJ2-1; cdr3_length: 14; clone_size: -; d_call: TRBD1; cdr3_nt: TGCGCCAGCAGCCCCGGACAGGGTGAAGGTGAGCAGTTCTTC; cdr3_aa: CASSPGQGEGEQFF
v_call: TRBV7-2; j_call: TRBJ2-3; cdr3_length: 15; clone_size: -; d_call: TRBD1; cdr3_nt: TGTGCCAGCAGCCCAGAAGGACAGGGCGCAGATACGCAGTATTTT; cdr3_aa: CASSPEGQGADTQYF
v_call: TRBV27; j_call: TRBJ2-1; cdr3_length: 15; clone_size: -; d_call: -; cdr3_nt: TGTGCCAGCAGTTTAGACAGGATTCTCTACAATGAGCAGTTCTTC; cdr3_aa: CASSLDRILYNEQFF
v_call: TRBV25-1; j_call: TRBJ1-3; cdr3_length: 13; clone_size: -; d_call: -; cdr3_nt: TGTGCCAGCAGTGAATTGGAGGGAAACACCATATATTTT; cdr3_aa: CASSELEGNTIYF
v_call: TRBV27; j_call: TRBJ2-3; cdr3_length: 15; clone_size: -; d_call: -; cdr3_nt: TGTGCCAGCAGTTTATCGAAGTATTCGGCAGATACGCAGTATTTT; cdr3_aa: CASSLSKYSADTQYF
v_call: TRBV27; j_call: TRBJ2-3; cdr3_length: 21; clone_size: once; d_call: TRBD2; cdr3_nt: TGTGCCAGCAGTTTATTGGGGAGAGGACTAGCGGGGGGCCGTGGAAGAGATACGCAGTATTTT; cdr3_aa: CASSLLGRGLAGGRGRDTQYF
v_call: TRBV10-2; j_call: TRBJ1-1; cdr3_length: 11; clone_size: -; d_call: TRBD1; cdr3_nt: TGCGCCAGCACCGACAGGGGTGAAGCTTTCTTT; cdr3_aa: CASTDRGEAFF
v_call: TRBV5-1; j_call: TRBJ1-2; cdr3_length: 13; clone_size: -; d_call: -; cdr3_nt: TGCGCCAGCAGCAAAGACAGGACGTATGGCTACACCTTC; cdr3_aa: CASSKDRTYGYTF
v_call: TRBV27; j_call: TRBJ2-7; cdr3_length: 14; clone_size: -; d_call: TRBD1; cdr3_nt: TGTGCCAGCAGTCACCGGGACAGGCTGTACGAGCAGTACTTC; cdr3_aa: CASSHRDRLYEQYF
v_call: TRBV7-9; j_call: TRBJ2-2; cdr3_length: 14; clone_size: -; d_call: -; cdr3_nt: TGTGCCAGCAGCTTAGCCACTATAACCGGGGAGCTGTTTTTT; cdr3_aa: CASSLATITGELFF
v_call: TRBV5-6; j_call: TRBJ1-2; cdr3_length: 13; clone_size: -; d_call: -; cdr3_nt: TGTGCCAGCATCCCTCAGACAGGAAGGGGCTACACCTTC; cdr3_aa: CASIPQTGRGYTF
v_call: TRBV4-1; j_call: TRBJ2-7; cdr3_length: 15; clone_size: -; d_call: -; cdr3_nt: TGCGCCAGCAGCCAAGTCCCAGGGCCCCAAGGTGAGCAGTACTTC; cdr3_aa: CASSQVPGPQGEQYF
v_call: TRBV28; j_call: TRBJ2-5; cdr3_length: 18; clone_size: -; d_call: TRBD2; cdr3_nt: TGTGCCAGCAGTGCCCGCGGGTGGCGGGGGGGCGGCCGCGAGACCCAGTACTTC; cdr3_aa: CASSARGWRGGGRETQYF
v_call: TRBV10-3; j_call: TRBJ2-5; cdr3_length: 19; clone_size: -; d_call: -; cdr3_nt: TGTGCCATCAGTGAGGTCCCCTTCTCGACAGGACCGAGGGTGGAGACCCAGTACTTC; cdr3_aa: CAISEVPFSTGPRVETQYF
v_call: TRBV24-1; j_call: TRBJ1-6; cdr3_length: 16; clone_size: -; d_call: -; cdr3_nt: TGTGCCACCAGTGATTTTGGGGAGCTTAATAATTCACCCCTCCACTTT; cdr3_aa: CATSDFGELNNSPLHF
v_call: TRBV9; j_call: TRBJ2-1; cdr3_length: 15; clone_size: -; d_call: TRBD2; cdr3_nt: TGTGCCAGCAGCGAATATCCGGGACTAGTCTATGAGCAGTTCTTC; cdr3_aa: CASSEYPGLVYEQFF
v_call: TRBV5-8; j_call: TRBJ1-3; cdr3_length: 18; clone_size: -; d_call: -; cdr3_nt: TGTGCCAGCGGATTCCATAGGGGGACCTCCCTCTCTGGAAACACCATATATTTT; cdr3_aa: CASGFHRGTSLSGNTIYF
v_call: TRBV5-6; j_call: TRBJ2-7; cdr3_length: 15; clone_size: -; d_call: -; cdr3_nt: TGTGCCAGCAGCTGGCAAACCATCACAAAACAAGAGCAGTACTTC; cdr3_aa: CASSWQTITKQEQYF
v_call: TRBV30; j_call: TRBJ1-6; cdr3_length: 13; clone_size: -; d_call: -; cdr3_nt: TGTGCCTGGAGTGACCGCGCGCATTCACCCCTCCACTTT; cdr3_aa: CAWSDRAHSPLHF
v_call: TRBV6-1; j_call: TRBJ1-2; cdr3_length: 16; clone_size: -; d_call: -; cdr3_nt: TGTGCCAGCAGTGAAGCAATATTAACAGCCTCAAATGGCTACACCTTC; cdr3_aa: CASSEAILTASNGYTF
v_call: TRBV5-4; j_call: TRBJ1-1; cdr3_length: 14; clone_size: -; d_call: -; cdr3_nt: TGTGCCAGCAGCTTGGGCCGGGACACTGCTGAAGCTTTCTTT; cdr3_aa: CASSLGRDTAEAFF
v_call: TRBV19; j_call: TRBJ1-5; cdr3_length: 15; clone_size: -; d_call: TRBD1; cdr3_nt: TGTGCCAGTAGTATCGGGACAGTTAGCAATCAGCCCCAGCATTTT; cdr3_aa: CASSIGTVSNQPQHF
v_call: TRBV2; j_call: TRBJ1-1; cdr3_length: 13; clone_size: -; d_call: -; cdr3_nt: TGTGCCAGCAGTGATCTAGGAGGGACTGAAGCTTTCTTT; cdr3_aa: CASSDLGGTEAFF
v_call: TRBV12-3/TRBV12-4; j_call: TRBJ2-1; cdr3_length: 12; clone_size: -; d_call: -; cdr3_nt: TGTGCCAGTGAGGGGGACTACAATGAGCAGTTCTTC; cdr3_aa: CASEGDYNEQFF